Here is one TCR beta chain with its context. Its matching antigen is unknown. This sample stems from a study of a mutant IDH1 vaccine in newly diagnosed glioma. About the research overall: Vaccinations were initiated 4-6 weeks following radiotherapy alone, or were given together with temozolomide cycles. Patients got radiotherapy, temozolomide, or both beforehand, and most got both. Treatment recipients were 62.5% male and around 40% female, and their mean age was roughly 40 years.

Regarding time point: week 23, last vaccination. A single vaccine dose contained 300 ug of mutant IDH1 20-mer peptide, and topical imiquimod was used with it. New astrocytomas of WHO grade 3 or 4 that were IDH1-mutant and ATRX-lost were found in the donors. Germline values: CDR1 SGHRS, CDR2 YFSETQ. CDR3 length: 13 amino acids. The germline V and J ends were trimmed by 2 bases and 7 bases, with 9 bases remaining between them. Some clones are missing from TCRdb's copy, which holds only in-frame ones; the method was immunoSEQ multiplex PCR. Of some 30,000 clones listed, 85% to 90% are singletons. The chain carries TRBV5-1 and TRBJ1-4, with unresolved D. Here the sequenced sample was PBMCs, taken from a glioma patient whose treatment included an IDH1 peptide vaccine. The TCR originated in a man aged 40-50 years with glioma. The CDR3: CASSLRTSEKLFF. The CDR3 DNA reads as TGCGCCAGCAGCTTAAGGACGAGTGAAAAACTGTTTTTT.